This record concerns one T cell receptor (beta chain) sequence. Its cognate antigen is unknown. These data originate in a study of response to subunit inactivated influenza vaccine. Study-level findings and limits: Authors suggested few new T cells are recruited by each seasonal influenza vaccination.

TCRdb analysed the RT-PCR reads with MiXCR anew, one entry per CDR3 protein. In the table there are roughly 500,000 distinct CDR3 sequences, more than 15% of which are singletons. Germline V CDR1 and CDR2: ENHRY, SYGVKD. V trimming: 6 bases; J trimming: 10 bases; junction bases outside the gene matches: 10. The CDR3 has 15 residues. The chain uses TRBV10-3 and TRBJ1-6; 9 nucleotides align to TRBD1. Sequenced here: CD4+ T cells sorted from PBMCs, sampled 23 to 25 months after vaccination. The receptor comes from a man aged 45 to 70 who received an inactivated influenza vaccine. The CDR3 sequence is CAISQLDRGKSPLHF. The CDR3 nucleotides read TGTGCCATCAGCCAGTTGGACAGGGGTAAATCACCCCTCCACTTT.